This T cell receptor beta chain was retrieved from a study of Graves' ophthalmopathy and Graves' hyperthyroidism. Study-wide points: Appearing in blood as well were most expanded thyroid clonotypes above 0.001 frequency.

With 6 bases removed from V and 9 bases from J, the gap between germline ends came to 12 bases. CDR3 length: 13 residues. CDR1 SNHLY and CDR2 FYNNEI come from the germline V gene. Regarding this clonotype: The antigen is unknown.

The authors amplified TCR beta CDR3 regions, and they did so from RNA transcripts for repertoire sequencing. First-round RT-PCR with HTBI primers preceded a second-round multiplex PCR. TCRdb redid the calling of the multiplex PCR reads with MiXCR, one entry per CDR3 protein. This sample has 260,000 or so distinct CDR3 sequences, with about 47% found just once. This clonotype was sampled from an adult man with Graves' ophthalmopathy. Sequenced input: peripheral blood. The rearrangement links TRBV2 to TRBJ1-6; the D gene is possibly TRBD1 (6 bases). The CDR3 nucleotides are TGTGCCAGCAGGGGGACACTGAGTTCACCCCTCCACTTT. It translates to CASRGTLSSPLHF.